Below are 21 T cell receptor beta chains sequenced from a single sample in a study of cytomegalovirus exposure and HLA in healthy donors. Vbeta (60) and Jbeta (13) primers were used in the PCR. Profiling relied on immunoSEQ multiplex PCR, and the TCRdb table lists in-frame clones only, not all of them. The table lists more than 95,000 clones, with 2.5% to 3% in the top ten. Sequenced material: PBMCs. Receptors originate from a man aged 25-40 years in good health and CMV-seronegative.

The chain has TRBV29-1 and TRBJ2-3; 7 positions agree with TRBD2. The CDR3 has 15 residues. Germline assignment: CDR1 SQVTM and CDR2 ANQGSEA. V dropped 5 bases and J dropped 0; count of bases not matched to a gene: 8. CDR3 in amino acids: CSVSSGLPSTDTQYF. The CDR3 coding sequence is TGCAGCGTTTCTAGCGGACTCCCTAGCACAGATACGCAGTATTTT.

This CDR3 is CASSLVRQGTYEQYF. The CDR3 region has the DNA TGTGCCAGCAGCTTGGTTCGGCAGGGAACCTACGAGCAGTACTTC. The gene calls are TRBV5-6 and TRBJ2-7; D might be TRBD1 (5 bases). Germline assignment: CDR1 SGHDT and CDR2 YYEEEE. V lost 0 bases and J 2 bases, leaving 12 bases between the germline ends. The CDR3 covers 15 residues.

V gene TRBV6-1 combines with J gene TRBJ2-2; D unclear. Germline CDR1 MNHNS, CDR2 SASEGT. The CDR3 totals 12 residues. V was shortened by 2 bases and J by 6 bases, with 4 bases between the two germline ends. The CDR3 here is CASSERAGELFF. The CDR3 DNA follows: TGTGCCAGCAGTGAACGGGCCGGGGAGCTGTTTTTT.

This rearrangement joins TRBV4-2 to TRBJ2-3, with a possible D match to TRBD1 (5 bases). V lost 3 bases, J lost 0 bases, and 16 bases lay in between. The CDR3 is 17 amino acids. Germline V CDR1 and CDR2: LGHNA, YNFKEQ. The CDR3 is CASSHSPAGSSTDTQYF. The CDR3 DNA follows: TGTGCCAGCAGCCATTCTCCGGCAGGGTCTAGCACAGATACGCAGTATTTT.

J is TRBJ1-2 and V is TRBV5-1, with 7 positions matching TRBD1. Germline assignment: CDR1 SGHRS and CDR2 YFSETQ. The V gene end was trimmed by 1 base and the J gene end by 3 bases; junction bases not matched to a gene: 9. The CDR3 consists of 16 residues. The CDR3 sequence is CASSLNSGQVDYGYTF. The DNA of the CDR3 is TGCGCCAGCAGCTTGAATTCCGGACAGGTGGACTATGGCTACACCTTC.

This chain connects TRBV5-1 to TRBJ2-3; D gene uncertain. The V end was cut by 4 bases, the J end by 6 bases, with 21 bases between. Germline V gene lookup returns CDR1 SGHRS and CDR2 YFSETQ. This CDR3 spans 16 amino acids. The CDR3 nucleotides read TGCGCCAGCAGCCAAGGTCCCGGTACGGATAGCGATACGCAGTATTTT. Amino acids: CASSQGPGTDSDTQYF. The whole variable domain, filled in from reference TRBV5-1 and TRBJ2-3, reads KAGVTQTPRYLIKTRGQQVTLSCSPISGHRSVSWYQQTPGQGLQFLFEYFSETQRNKGNFPGRFSGRQFSNSRSEMNVSTLELGDSALYLCASSQGPGTDSDTQYFGPGTRLTVL.

The chain couples TRBV10-1 to TRBJ2-1; D may be TRBD1 (5 bases). Germline-derived CDR1 and CDR2 are WNHNN and SYGVQD (reference sequence). The V end was cut by 3 bases, the J end by 7 bases, with 13 bases between. The CDR3 sequence is 14 residues long. The CDR3 region has the DNA TGCGCCAGCAGTGATACCGCAGGGATAAATGAGCAGTTCTTC. Translation: CASSDTAGINEQFF.

V and J are TRBV29-1 and TRBJ2-7; tentative D call: TRBD2 (5 bases). Germline V gene lookup returns CDR1 SQVTM and CDR2 ANQGSEA. Trimming took 4 bases from V and 1 from J, leaving 14 bases between them. This CDR3 is 14 amino acids long. The CDR3 is CSVVERRRSYEQYF. CDR3 nucleotide sequence: TGCAGCGTTGTGGAAAGGAGGCGTTCCTACGAGCAGTACTTC.

The rearrangement uses TRBV28 and TRBJ1-2, with 7 positions matching TRBD1. This CDR3 contains 15 residues. Losses at the gene ends were 3 bases for V and 4 bases for J; bases not matched to a gene: 8. Germline loops: CDR1 MDHEN, CDR2 SYDVKM. DNA for the CDR3: TGTGCCAGCAGTTTGGGCGGACAGGCGGTCTATGGCTACACCTTC. Protein: CASSLGGQAVYGYTF.

V usage is TRBV6-1 and J usage is TRBJ1-1; D possibly corresponds to TRBD1 (6 bases). V was pared by 7 bases and J by 2 bases, with 17 bases between. Germline CDR1 is MNHNS and CDR2 is SASEGT. The length of the CDR3 is 15 residues. The CDR3: CASTYFRGVNTEAFF. The CDR3 coding sequence is TGTGCCAGCACCTACTTCAGGGGAGTCAACACTGAAGCTTTCTTT.

This chain connects TRBV7-2 to TRBJ2-7; D gene ambiguous. CDR1 is SGHTA, CDR2 FQGNSA, per germline. Trimming removed 3 bases at V and 4 bases at J, with 10 bases between. This CDR3 comprises 13 residues. The CDR3 spells CASSLFSGYEQYF. CDR3 DNA: TGTGCCAGCAGCTTGTTTTCAGGTTACGAGCAGTACTTC. Full variable domain (missing parts from reference TRBV7-2 and TRBJ2-7): GAGVSQSPSNKVTEKGKDVELRCDPISGHTALYWYRQSLGQGLEFLIYFQGNSAPDKSGLPSDRFSAERTGGSVSTLTIQRTQQEDSAVYLCASSLFSGYEQYFGPGTRLTVT.

The V gene is TRBV5-4, the J gene TRBJ2-7; 7 bases fit TRBD2. The CDR3 runs to 15 residues. CDR1 is SGHNT, CDR2 YYREEE, per germline (reference sequence). V trimming: 7 bases; J trimming: 0 bases; junction bases outside the gene matches: 10. CDR3 sequence (DNA): TGTGCCAGCCGGCGGGGGACGGGGAACTCCTACGAGCAGTACTTC. This sequence encodes CASRRGTGNSYEQYF.

The rearrangement joins TRBV19 to TRBJ2-7, with TRBD1 matching 9 bases. CDR1 is LNHDA and CDR2 is SQIVND in the germline V gene (reference sequence). Unmatched junction bases numbered 4, after V lost 2 bases and J lost 2 bases. The CDR3 spans 15 residues. CDR3 protein: CASSITGGGPYEQYF. CDR3 nucleotide sequence: TGTGCCAGTAGTATAACAGGGGGCGGCCCCTACGAGCAGTACTTC.

CDR3 sequence reads: CSVAQDLDEQYF. The CDR3 bases are TGCAGCGTGGCCCAGGACTTGGACGAGCAGTACTTC. V is TRBV29-1 and J is TRBJ2-7, with a weak D call TRBD2 (5 bases). Germline V gene data show CDR1 as SQVTM and CDR2 as ANQGSEA. The CDR3 loop spans 12 amino acids. With 6 bases removed from V and 5 bases from J, the gap between germline ends came to 14 bases.

The chain joins TRBV6-1 to TRBJ1-1, with 7 bases fitting TRBD1. Trimming at V came to 4 bases and at J to 7 bases, leaving 9 bases not matched to a gene. The CDR3 runs 14 residues. Germline assignment: CDR1 MNHNS and CDR2 SASEGT. CDR3 protein: CASSARRQGGEAFF. Written as DNA, the CDR3 is TGTGCCAGCAGTGCCAGACGACAGGGAGGTGAAGCTTTCTTT.

To note about this clone: A read error may account for a junction end that differs from germline. The genes are TRBV7-7 and TRBJ2-7; 7 bases are a match to TRBD2. The germline V gene encodes CDR1 SSHAT and CDR2 FNYEAQ (reference sequence). The CDR3 is made up of 14 amino acids. The CDR3 DNA is TGTGCTAGCAGCGTCGGACTAGTCTCGAGCGAGCAGTACTTC. This sequence encodes CASSVGLVSSEQYF.

The chain combines TRBV19 with TRBJ2-1, with 8 bases aligning to TRBD1. Per germline, CDR1 LNHDA and CDR2 SQIVND (reference sequence). The junction had 9 bases not matched to a gene; V was cut back by 5 bases and J by 6 bases. This CDR3 contains 15 residues. The CDR3 DNA reads as TGTGCCAGTAGTGGATCCGGGACAGGCTTCAATGAGCAGTTCTTC. It codes for CASSGSGTGFNEQFF.

The chain carries TRBV5-1 and TRBJ2-7; 14 bases are shared with TRBD2. Germline V gives CDR1 SGHRS, CDR2 YFSETQ. The CDR3 contains 17 residues. V shed 4 bases and J 3 bases; nucleotides not matched to a gene: 9. The CDR3 nucleotides are TGCGCCAGCAGCCTCACGGGACTAGCGGGAGAATTCTACGAGCAGTACTTC. The encoded protein is CASSLTGLAGEFYEQYF.

The V gene is TRBV28, the J gene TRBJ2-1; D not certain. The CDR3 consists of 14 residues. Germline V gives CDR1 MDHEN, CDR2 SYDVKM. V was pared by 6 bases and J by 1 base, with 10 bases between. The CDR3 here is CASSTVFSYNEQFF. In DNA form, the CDR3 reads TGTGCCAGCAGCACGGTATTTTCCTACAATGAGCAGTTCTTC. The complete variable domain, with remaining parts taken from reference TRBV28 and TRBJ2-1, reads DVKVTQSSRYLVKRTGEKVFLECVQDMDHENMFWYRQDPGLGLRLIYFSYDVKMKEKGDIPEGYSVSREKKERFSLILESASTNQTSMYLCASSTVFSYNEQFFGPGTRLTVL.

The rearrangement links TRBV29-1 to TRBJ2-3; no clear D gene. The germline gives CDR1 SQVTM, CDR2 ANQGSEA. The V gene lost 3 bases and the J gene lost 6 bases, with 7 bases spanning the gap. The CDR3 sequence is 11 residues long. In DNA form, the CDR3 reads TGCAGCGTTGACCGAGGCGATACGCAGTATTTT. Protein product: CSVDRGDTQYF.

This rearrangement joins TRBV5-6 to TRBJ2-1; weak D call: TRBD2 (6 bases). Germline CDR1 reads SGHDT; CDR2 reads YYEEEE. The CDR3 runs to 17 residues. V dropped 2 bases and J dropped 0 bases, with 15 bases sitting between them. CDR3 in amino acids: CASSLGGMVSSYNEQFF. DNA for the CDR3: TGTGCCAGCAGCTTAGGCGGGATGGTTAGCTCCTACAATGAGCAGTTCTTC.